In its sample, the clone carrying this T cell receptor (beta chain) was seen many times. The germline V gene has CDR1 DFQATT and CDR2 SNEGSKA (reference sequence). After removal of 4 bases from V and 0 bases from J, the junction contained 7 bases not matched to a gene. This CDR3 has 16 amino acids. This record comes from a study of metastatic and nonmetastatic thyroid tumors. TCRdb reassembled clones from the PCR reads with MiXCR. Seen here are 21,000 or so clones, about 17% observed once, and the top ten hold more than 20%. Ahead of thyroid surgery, no patient had received treatment of any kind. Specimen: blood. The clonotype was recovered from a male donor with papillary thyroid cancer or a benign thyroid nodule (not recorded which). Some clones in this sample may be carry-over from other donors' samples. The chain joins TRBV20-1 to TRBJ2-2; 8 nucleotides line up with TRBD1. CDR3 nucleotide sequence: TGCAGTGCTATGGACAGGGCAACGTCGAACACCGGGGAGCTGTTTTTT. It yields the protein CSAMDRATSNTGELFF.